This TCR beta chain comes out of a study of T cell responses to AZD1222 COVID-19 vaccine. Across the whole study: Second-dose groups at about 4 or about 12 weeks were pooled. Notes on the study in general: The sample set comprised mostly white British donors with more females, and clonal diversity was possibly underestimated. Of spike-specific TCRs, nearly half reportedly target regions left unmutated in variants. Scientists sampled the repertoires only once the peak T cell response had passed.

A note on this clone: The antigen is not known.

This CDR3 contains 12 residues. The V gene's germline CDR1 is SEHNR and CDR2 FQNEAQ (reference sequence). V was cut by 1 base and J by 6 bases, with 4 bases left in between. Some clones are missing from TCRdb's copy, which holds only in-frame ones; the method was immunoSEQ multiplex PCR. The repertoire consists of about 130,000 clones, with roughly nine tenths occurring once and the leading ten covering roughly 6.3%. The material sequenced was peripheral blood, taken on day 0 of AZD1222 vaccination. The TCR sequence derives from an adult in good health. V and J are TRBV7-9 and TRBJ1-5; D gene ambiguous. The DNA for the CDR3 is TGTGCCAGCAGCTTAGGTACTCAGCCCCAGCATTTT. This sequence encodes CASSLGTQPQHF.